The TCR beta chain under discussion was sequenced for a study of T cells after yellow fever vaccination (dated by TCRdb to the late 2010s). Regarding the complete study: Libraries from fractions with low cell numbers were prepared with the SMART-Seq v4 Ultra Low Input RNA kit. To follow T-cell clones before and after both primary and booster YFV17D yellow fever vaccination, bulk TCR alpha and beta repertoires underwent longitudinal sequencing. Two healthy male donors, one aged 18 to 30 and one aged 30 to 40 years, made up the cohort. Blood was drawn at multiple timepoints before and after primary and secondary immunization, with bulk PBMC replicates and cell subsets isolated. Study-wide conclusions, independent of this receptor: After the booster, most clones that had expanded after primary vaccination were detected again (almost 97% of CD4 and 88% of CD8), suggesting broad maintenance of memory. The study included only a couple of donors, which limits how far the findings can be generalized. Compared with the primary T-cell response, the secondary T-cell response was weaker but faster, peaking on day 5 rather than day 15. A small fraction of clonotypes appeared in both the CD4 and CD8 compartments, likely as a result of convergent recombination. Computational filtering was required because FACS-sorted repertoires could contain abundant contaminating clonotypes from the bulk population.

The treatment or condition label here, explained by the study, means: live attenuated yellow fever vaccine strain. At every blood-draw timepoint, two biological replicates of bulk PBMCs were collected. PBMCs were isolated from peripheral blood using a standard Ficoll-Paque protocol. TriZol was used to extract RNA from bulk PBMCs, from CD4 and CD8 fractions, and from dextramer-positive and dextramer-negative fractions. TCR cDNA was synthesized by 5'RACE template switching, through which a universal primer site and unique molecular identifiers were introduced. Priming of cDNA synthesis was performed from both the TCR alpha and TCR beta constant segments. Library amplification used two PCR steps, and the second PCR step added sample barcodes and sequencing adapters. Sequencing of libraries was performed on Illumina HiSeq 2500 (2x100 bp) or NovaSeq (2x150 bp). On the authors' methods: MIGEC was used to demultiplex reads and collapse the reads into UMI consensus sequences, and MiXCR was used for V(D)J alignment. Clonotypes responding to the vaccine were identified with edgeR on replicate PBMC samples, with the criteria of FDR below 0.01 and a log2 fold change above 5 up to day 15. Bulk clonotypes were assigned CD4 or CD8 identity according to which sequenced CD4 or CD8 repertoire held them at higher abundance. TCRdb reprocessing: public reads trimmed at Q25 with fastp, clones called with MiXCR, in-frame beta chains kept. Each CDR3 protein appears once, grouped with its most common genes and DNA. None of the V and J calls come from the authors' own analysis; TCRdb made them. The sample table contains 500,000 to 650,000 distinct CDR3 sequences; only one count was recorded for about 15% of them. Of the sample, roughly a sixth is held by the ten largest clones.

The trim is 7 bases for V and 7 bases for J, with a gap of 20 bases between the germline ends. Inclusive of the bounding cysteine and phenylalanine, the CDR3 is 15 residues long. Only CDR3 DNA is held: 45 bases, read in frame from base 1. CDR1 is given as MNHEY and CDR2 as SMNVEV, both from the germline V gene (reference sequence). About this clonotype: It lacks a known antigen. No per-base quality is available; no much larger clone lies one base away.

The source material was PBMCs, sampled around 5 days after the first yellow fever vaccination. This sequence was found in a man younger than 30 who received the YFV17D yellow fever vaccine. The chain links TRBV27 with TRBJ2-1, with no D gene named confidently. The encoded CDR3 is CASIDRHRPLNEQFF. The DNA sequence follows: TGTGCCAGCATCGATAGACACCGCCCCCTTAATGAGCAGTTCTTC.